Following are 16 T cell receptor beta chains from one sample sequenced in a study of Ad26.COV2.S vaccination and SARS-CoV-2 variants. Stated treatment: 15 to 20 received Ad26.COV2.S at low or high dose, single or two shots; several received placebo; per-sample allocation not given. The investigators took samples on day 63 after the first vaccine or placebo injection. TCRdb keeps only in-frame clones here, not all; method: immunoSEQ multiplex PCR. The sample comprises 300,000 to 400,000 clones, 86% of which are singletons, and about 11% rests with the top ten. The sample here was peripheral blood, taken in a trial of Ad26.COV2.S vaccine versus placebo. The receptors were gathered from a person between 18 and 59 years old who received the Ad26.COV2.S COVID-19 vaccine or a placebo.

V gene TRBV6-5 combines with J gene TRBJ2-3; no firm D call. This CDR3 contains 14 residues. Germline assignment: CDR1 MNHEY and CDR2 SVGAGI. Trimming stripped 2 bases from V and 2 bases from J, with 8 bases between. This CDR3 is CASSYIQNTDTQYF. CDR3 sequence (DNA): TGTGCCAGCAGTTACATCCAGAACACAGATACGCAGTATTTT.

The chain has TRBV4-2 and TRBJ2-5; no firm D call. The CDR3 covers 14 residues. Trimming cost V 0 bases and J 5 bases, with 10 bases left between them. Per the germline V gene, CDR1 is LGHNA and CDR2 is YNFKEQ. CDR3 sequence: CASSQEASEETQYF. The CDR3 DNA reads TGTGCCAGCAGCCAAGAAGCGTCGGAGGAGACCCAGTACTTC.

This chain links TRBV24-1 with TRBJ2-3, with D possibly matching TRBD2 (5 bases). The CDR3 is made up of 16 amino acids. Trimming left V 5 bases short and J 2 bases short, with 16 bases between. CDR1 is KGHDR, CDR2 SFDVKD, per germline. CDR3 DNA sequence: TGTGCCACCAGTGCTACAGCCGACTACCCCACAGATACGCAGTATTTT. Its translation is CATSATADYPTDTQYF.

The CDR3 loop is CASFPGQNSNYGYTF. CDR3 nucleotide sequence: TGTGCCAGCTTTCCGGGACAGAATTCAAACTATGGCTACACCTTC. The chain recombines TRBV4-2 with TRBJ1-2, with 7 bases aligning to TRBD1. V gave up 8 bases and J gave up 2 bases; unmatched junction bases: 11. CDR1 and CDR2 (germline): LGHNA, YNFKEQ. The CDR3 extends over 15 amino acids.

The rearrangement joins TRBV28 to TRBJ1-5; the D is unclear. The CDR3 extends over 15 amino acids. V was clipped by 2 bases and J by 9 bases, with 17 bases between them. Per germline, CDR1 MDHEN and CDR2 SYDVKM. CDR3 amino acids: CASSLRIGGNWPQHF. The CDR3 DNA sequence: TGTGCCAGCAGTTTAAGGATAGGTGGCAACTGGCCCCAGCATTTT. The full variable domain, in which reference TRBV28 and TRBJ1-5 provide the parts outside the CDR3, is DVKVTQSSRYLVKRTGEKVFLECVQDMDHENMFWYRQDPGLGLRLIYFSYDVKMKEKGDIPEGYSVSREKKERFSLILESASTNQTSMYLCASSLRIGGNWPQHFGDGTRLSIL.

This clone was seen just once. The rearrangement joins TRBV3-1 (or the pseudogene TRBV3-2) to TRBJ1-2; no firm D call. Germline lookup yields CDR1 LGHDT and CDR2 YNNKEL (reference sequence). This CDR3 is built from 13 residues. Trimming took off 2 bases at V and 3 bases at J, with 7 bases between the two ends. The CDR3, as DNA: TGTGCCAGCAGCCAAAGGGTCGACTATGGCTACACCTTC. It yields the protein CASSQRVDYGYTF.

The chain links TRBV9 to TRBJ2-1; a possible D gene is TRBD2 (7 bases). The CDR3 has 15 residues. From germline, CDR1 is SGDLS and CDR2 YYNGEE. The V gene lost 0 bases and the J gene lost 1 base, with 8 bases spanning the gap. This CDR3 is CASSVEGGSYNEQFF. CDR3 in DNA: TGTGCCAGCAGCGTAGAGGGGGGGTCCTACAATGAGCAGTTCTTC.

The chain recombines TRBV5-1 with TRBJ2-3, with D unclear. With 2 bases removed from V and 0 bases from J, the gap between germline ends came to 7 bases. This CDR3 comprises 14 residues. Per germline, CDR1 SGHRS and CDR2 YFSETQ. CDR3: CASSFRTSTDTQYF. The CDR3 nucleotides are TGCGCCAGCAGCTTCCGCACTAGCACAGATACGCAGTATTTT. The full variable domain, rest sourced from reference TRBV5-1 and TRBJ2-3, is KAGVTQTPRYLIKTRGQQVTLSCSPISGHRSVSWYQQTPGQGLQFLFEYFSETQRNKGNFPGRFSGRQFSNSRSEMNVSTLELGDSALYLCASSFRTSTDTQYFGPGTRLTVL.

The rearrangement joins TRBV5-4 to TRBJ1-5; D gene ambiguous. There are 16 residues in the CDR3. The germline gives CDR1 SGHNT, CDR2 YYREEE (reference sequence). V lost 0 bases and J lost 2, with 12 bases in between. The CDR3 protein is CASSLGPGYGNQPQHF. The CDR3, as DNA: TGTGCCAGCAGCTTGGGGCCGGGGTATGGCAATCAGCCCCAGCATTTT.

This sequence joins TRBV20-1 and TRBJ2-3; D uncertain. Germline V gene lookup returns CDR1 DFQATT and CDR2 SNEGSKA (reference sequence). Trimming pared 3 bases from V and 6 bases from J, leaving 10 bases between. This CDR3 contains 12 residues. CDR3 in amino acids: CSASAPSDTQYF. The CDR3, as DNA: TGCAGTGCTAGTGCCCCATCGGATACGCAGTATTTT.

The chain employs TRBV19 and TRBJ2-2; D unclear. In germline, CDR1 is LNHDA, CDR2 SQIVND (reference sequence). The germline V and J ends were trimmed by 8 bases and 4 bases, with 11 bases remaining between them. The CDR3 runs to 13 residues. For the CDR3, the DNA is TGTGCCAGTGAGCTTGGGTCCACCGGGGAGCTGTTTTTT. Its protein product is CASELGSTGELFF. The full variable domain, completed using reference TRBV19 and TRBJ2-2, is DGGITQSPKYLFRKEGQNVTLSCEQNLNHDAMYWYRQDPGQGLRLIYYSQIVNDFQKGDIAEGYSVSREKKESFPLTVTSAQKNPTAFYLCASELGSTGELFFGEGSRLTVL.

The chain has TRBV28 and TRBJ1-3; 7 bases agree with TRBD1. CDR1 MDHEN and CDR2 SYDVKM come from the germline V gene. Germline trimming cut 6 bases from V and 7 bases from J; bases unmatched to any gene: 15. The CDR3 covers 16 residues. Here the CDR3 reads CASSFSQGEQLNTIYF. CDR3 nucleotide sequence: TGTGCCAGCAGCTTCTCCCAGGGGGAACAATTGAACACCATATATTTT.

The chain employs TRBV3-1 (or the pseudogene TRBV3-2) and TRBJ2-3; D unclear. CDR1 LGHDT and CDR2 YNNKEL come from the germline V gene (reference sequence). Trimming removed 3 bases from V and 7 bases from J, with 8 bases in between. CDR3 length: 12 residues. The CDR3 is CASSQRDHTQYF. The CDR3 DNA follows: TGTGCCAGCAGCCAGCGAGATCATACGCAGTATTTT.

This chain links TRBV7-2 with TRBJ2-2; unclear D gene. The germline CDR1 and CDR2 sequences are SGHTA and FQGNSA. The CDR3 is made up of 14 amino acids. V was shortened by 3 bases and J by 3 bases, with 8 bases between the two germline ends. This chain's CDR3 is CASSFALDTGELFF. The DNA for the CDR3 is TGTGCCAGCAGCTTCGCGCTGGACACCGGGGAGCTGTTTTTT.

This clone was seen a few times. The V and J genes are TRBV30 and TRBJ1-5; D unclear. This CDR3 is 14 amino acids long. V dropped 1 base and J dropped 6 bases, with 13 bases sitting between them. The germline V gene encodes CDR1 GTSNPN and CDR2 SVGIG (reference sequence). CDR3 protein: CAWSEFTEAQPQHF. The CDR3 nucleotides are TGTGCCTGGAGTGAGTTCACAGAAGCTCAGCCCCAGCATTTT.

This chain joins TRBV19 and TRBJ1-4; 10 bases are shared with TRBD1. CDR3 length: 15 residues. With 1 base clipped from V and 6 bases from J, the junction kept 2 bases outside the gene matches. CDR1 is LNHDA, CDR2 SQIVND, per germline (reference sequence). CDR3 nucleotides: TGTGCCAGTAGTATAGGGACAGGGGGACATGAAAAACTGTTTTTT. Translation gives CASSIGTGGHEKLFF.